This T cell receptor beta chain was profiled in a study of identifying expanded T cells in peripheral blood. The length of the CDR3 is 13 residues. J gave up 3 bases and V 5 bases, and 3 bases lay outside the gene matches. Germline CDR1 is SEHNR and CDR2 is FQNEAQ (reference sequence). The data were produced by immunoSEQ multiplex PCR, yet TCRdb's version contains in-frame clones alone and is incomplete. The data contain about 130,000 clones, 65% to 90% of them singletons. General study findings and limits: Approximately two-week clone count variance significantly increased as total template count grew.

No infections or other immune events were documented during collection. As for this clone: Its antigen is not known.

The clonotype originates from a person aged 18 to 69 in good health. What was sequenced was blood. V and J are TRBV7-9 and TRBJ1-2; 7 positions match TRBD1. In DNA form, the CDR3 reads TGTGCCAGCAGCCCTGGACAGGACTATGGCTACACCTTC. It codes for CASSPGQDYGYTF.